This T cell receptor (beta chain) is from a study of cytomegalovirus exposure and HLA in healthy donors (dated by TCRdb to between 2016 and 2019). Concerning the study at large: In an earlier analysis of 550 to 750 of the donors, around 290 Gb of sequence data and 100 million or so unique TCR beta sequences from about 190 million T cells were reported. Among 300 to 500 genotyped donors of the cohort, an average of around 240,000 unique TCR beta nucleotide sequences was sequenced per donor, of which about 19% were non-productive. A later analysis re-analyzed previously published TCR beta repertoires from roughly 690 donors and added high-resolution HLA genotyping to study TCR occurrence patterns. To predict cytomegalovirus infection status, the study combined high-throughput TCR immunosequencing, statistical association of individual TCRs with disease status, and machine learning. An earlier analysis of 587 of the donors used high-throughput TCR beta sequencing to judge whether each TCR beta V gene segment behaved as functional or pseudogenic. An early release covering roughly 580 HLA-typed donors comprised roughly 300 gigabases of sequencing data and approximately 85 million unique TCR sequences. The T cell repertoires of 666 subjects were profiled by immunosequencing and related to cytomegalovirus serostatus. Along with the roughly 610-subject first cohort, a separate validation cohort of about 110 different subjects was used. The study was designed to test whether signatures of past pathogen exposure could be identified by cataloging public T cell receptors. The number of typed donors differed by locus: about 620-630 for A, B, C, DRB1 and DQB1; 522 for DQA1; 606 for DPA1; and around 450 for DPB1. HLA typing covered class I and class II loci at four-digit resolution. Donor age, sex, ethnicity and CMV serostatus were compiled together with the repertoire data. Four or five DR-DQ haplotypes were handled as single units for association and clustering because linkage in the cohort was strong. All discovery cohort repertoires had been generated on a single sequencing platform. Rather than using new phenotypic data, the later analysis identified candidate immune exposures from TCR beta sequences and from how often those sequences occurred across donors. The genetic ancestry cluster associated with self-reported Caucasian donors included 81% of the 398 genotyped donors. In a later genetic analysis, genome-wide SNP genotypes for about 60% of the 666 donors were used, and that subset was treated as a discovery cohort. Study-wide findings and limitations: A later analysis found that most CMV-associated TCR beta chains appeared HLA-restricted, with HLA associations seemingly driven largely by CMV exposure. According to a later analysis, TCR association rates differed among HLA loci, with DRB1 alleles showing the most associated TCRs and HLA-C alleles showing the fewest. In a later analysis, more than 15,000 TCR beta sequences were associated with specific HLA alleles at a false discovery rate of 0.05. Several of the top co-occurrence clusters appeared to be linked to parvovirus B19, influenza, CMV and Epstein-Barr virus, according to a later analysis. A further reported finding was that TCR beta sequences accurately predicted the HLA-A and HLA-B alleles for most subjects in the first cohort. In a later analysis, HLA-associated TCR beta chains were found to be more clonally expanded and to have lower generation probabilities than equally common non-associated chains. Three of the identified cytomegalovirus-associated TCR beta chains were confirmed in vitro to be specific for cytomegalovirus antigens. Presence/absence analyses assumed roughly uniform sequencing depth across donors, an assumption that may not hold. When HLA alleles, especially DR and DQ, strongly co-occurred, attributing TCR associations to individual alleles was difficult. An earlier analysis of approximately 600 of the donors showed that most TCR beta V segments appeared in productive rearrangements either about 87% or about 30% of the time, which broadly matched IMGT annotations. Linkage disequilibrium might explain the correlated functional status among segregating V segments, but an unknown experimental factor could not be excluded. An association between a missense DCLRE1C variant and V-gene and J-gene trimming of TCR beta chains was found in a later genetic analysis and replicated in an independent cohort. This cohort had only TCR beta chains sequenced, and the lack of alpha or paired-chain data limited which features could be detected. Immune exposure information for the cohort was limited to CMV serostatus. The study gave a list of 150 to 200 TCR beta chains associated with cytomegalovirus. Because HLA typing was missing for some donors at each locus, association tests included only the typed subset. Cytomegalovirus status was reported to be diagnosed by the classifier with high specificity and sensitivity in both the original and validation cohorts. Across donors, most TCR sequences were observed very rarely, whereas some public TCRs were present in many individuals. A later genetic analysis reported fewer N-insertions in productive TCRs among donors in an Asian-associated ancestry cluster than the roughly 700-donor mean. The authors suggested that the approach could potentially be extended to other disease states and immunological phenotypes. The 87-base-pair reads could not distinguish some IMGT-functional V segments, including TRBV6-2 and TRBV6-3, so those segments were excluded. Because counts were too low, about 18 rarely observed V segments, including chromosome 9 orphons, were excluded from the earlier analysis of some 540 of the donors. A cluster of highly shared sequence variants was judged likely to be a technical artifact of the sequencing pipeline.

Clipping removes 0 bases from V and 1 base from J, with 5 as the unmatched junction base count. The CDR3 measures 16 amino acids from cysteine to phenylalanine. The only DNA kept is the CDR3, 48 bases in frame from the first base. The germline V gene specifies LGHNA as CDR1 and YNFKEQ as CDR2. About this clone: No cognate antigen has been identified for it. Base qualities are not at hand, and no much larger clone is one base apart.

Library preparation employed the immunoSEQ multiplex PCR assay. The multiplex PCR relied on a mix of 60 forward primers for TCR Vbeta segments and 13 reverse primers for TCR Jbeta segments. The CDR3 region of rearranged TCR beta genes was amplified from genomic DNA with a multiplex PCR assay. On the Illumina HiSeq System, the amplified TCR beta libraries were sequenced as 87-base-pair reads. Turning to the authors' computational methods: A later analysis tallied tens of millions of unique TCR beta chains across the approximately 670 repertoires, and around 12 million of those chains were shared by two or more donors. Raw reads were error-corrected and collapsed into unique sequences by a nearest-neighbor algorithm in which closely related sequences were merged to remove PCR and sequencing errors. CDR3 sequences were aligned to IMGT reference sequences to assign V, D and J gene segments. Each retained sequence needed at least a six-nucleotide match to both a V gene segment and a J gene segment. A rearrangement was called productive if the CDR3 had no stop codons and remained in frame with V and J, and every other rearrangement was called non-productive. CDR3 was defined by IMGT convention, running from the second conserved V-encoded cysteine to the conserved J-encoded phenylalanine. The earlier analysis of about 560 of the donors excluded any sequence lacking an unambiguous match to a single V gene segment. An earlier analysis of some 610 of the donors called V segments functional above 56.7% productive rearrangements and segregating when the between-donor standard deviation exceeded 5%. A statistical classification framework was developed to diagnose cytomegalovirus status using the catalog of TCR beta chain sequences. In a later analysis, V and J genes were assigned by comparing TCR nucleotide sequences against IMGT/GENE-DB human TR gene sequences. Using the TCRdist pipeline, a later analysis assigned CDR3 sequences along with most-parsimonious VDJ recombination scenarios. In a later analysis, each TCR beta chain was defined by its CDR3 amino acid sequence together with its V-gene family, and reads without a unique V-gene family were excluded. As a way to deal with suspected cross-contamination and a sequencing artifact, a later analysis dropped hundreds of nucleotide sequences that were highly shared and had low generation probability. For each public chain, a later analysis derived a clonal expansion index from normalized ranks of inferred template counts within each repertoire. Generation probabilities in a later analysis came from a VDJ recombination model fitted to out-of-frame rearrangements, and those results were checked against IGoR. In a later analysis, hypergeometric tests were used to score TCR-TCR, TCR-HLA and TCR-CMV co-occurrence, with a repertoire-size bias correction applied to TCR pairs. In a later analysis, false discovery rates were estimated by permuting HLA or CMV assignments 20 times. A later analysis grouped co-occurring TCRs with DBSCAN, adding TCRdist sequence similarity when clustering within HLA-allele-positive subsets. For co-occurrence clustering, repertoires with fewer than 30,000 or more than 120,000 public chains were excluded, along with five repertoires with anomalous nucleotide sharing. TCRdb took this table from immuneACCESS and kept in-frame rearrangements with V and J called. Such tables lack part of the clones; where checked against another copy, unresolved V genes explain under half of the gap, and the rest is unexplained. That table is the source of V, J and clone size, and D and trimming were worked out from the DNA. For this sample the table gives roughly 100,000 clones, of which 60% to 80% were detected only once. The ten largest account for less than 3.5% of the sample.

The cohort consisted of 600 to 700 healthy bone marrow donors. Cohort members were all nominally healthy when sampled, although unrecorded immune exposures were likely present. The donor was CMV seronegative and belonged to the group of 320 or so seronegative cohort members. Each donor provided a peripheral blood sample, and peripheral blood mononuclear cells were used for TCR beta sequencing. Genomic DNA was extracted from the blood cell samples with the Qiagen DNeasy Blood Extraction Kit. The source of this sequence is a female donor in good health and CMV-seronegative. The specimen sequenced was PBMCs. The chain is encoded by TRBV4-2 joined to TRBJ1-1; TRBD1 agrees with 7 junctional bases. The CDR3 here reads CASSQDPGQRNTEAFF. The DNA sequence is as follows: TGTGCCAGCAGCCAAGATCCGGGACAGAGGAACACTGAAGCTTTCTTT.